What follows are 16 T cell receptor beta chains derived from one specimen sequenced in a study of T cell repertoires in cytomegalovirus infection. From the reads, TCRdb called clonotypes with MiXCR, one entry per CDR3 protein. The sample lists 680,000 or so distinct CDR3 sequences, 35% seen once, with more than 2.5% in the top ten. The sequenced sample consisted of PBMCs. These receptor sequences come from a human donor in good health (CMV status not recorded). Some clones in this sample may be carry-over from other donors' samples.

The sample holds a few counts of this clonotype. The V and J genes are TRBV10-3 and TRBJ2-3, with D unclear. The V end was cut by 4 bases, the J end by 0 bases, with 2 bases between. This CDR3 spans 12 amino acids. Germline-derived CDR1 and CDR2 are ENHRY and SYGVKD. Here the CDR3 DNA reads TGTGCCATCAGTGGTAGCACAGATACGCAGTATTTT. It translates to CAISGSTDTQYF.

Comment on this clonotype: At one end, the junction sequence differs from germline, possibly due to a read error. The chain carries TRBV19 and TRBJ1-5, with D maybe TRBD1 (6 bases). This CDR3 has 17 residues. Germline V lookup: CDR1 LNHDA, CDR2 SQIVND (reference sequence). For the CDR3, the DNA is TGTGCCAGTAGTATTTCCTATGGAGGATCCCTTGGACAGCCCCATCATTTT. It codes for CASSISYGGSLGQPHHF. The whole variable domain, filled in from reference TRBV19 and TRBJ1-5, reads DGGITQSPKYLFRKEGQNVTLSCEQNLNHDAMYWYRQDPGQGLRLIYYSQIVNDFQKGDIAEGYSVSREKKESFPLTVTSAQKNPTAFYLCASSISYGGSLGQPHHFGDGTRLSIL.

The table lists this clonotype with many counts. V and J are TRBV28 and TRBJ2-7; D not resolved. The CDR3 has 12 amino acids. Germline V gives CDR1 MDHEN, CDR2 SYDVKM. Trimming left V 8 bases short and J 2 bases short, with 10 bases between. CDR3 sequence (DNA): TGTGCCAGCGGCCCGGCGCCCTACGAGCAGTACTTC. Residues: CASGPAPYEQYF.

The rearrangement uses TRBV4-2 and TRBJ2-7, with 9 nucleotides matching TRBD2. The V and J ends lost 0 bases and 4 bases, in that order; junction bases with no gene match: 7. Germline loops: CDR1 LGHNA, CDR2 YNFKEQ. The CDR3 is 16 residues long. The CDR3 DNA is TGTGCCAGCAGCCAAGACCCTAGCGGGGCAACATACGAGCAGTACTTC. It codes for CASSQDPSGATYEQYF.

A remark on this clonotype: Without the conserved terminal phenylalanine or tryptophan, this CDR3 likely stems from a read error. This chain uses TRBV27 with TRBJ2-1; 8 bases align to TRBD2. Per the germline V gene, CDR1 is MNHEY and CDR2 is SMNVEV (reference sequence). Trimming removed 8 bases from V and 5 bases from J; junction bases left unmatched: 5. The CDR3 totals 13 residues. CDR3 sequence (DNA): TGTGCCAGCCGGCGGGAGGCCAACAATGAGCAGTTCTTA. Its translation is CASRREANNEQFL.

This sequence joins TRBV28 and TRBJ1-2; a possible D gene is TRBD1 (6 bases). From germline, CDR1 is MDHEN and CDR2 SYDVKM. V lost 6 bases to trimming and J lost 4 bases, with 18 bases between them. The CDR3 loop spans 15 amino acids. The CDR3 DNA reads TGTGCCAGCAGCCCTGCACAGGGCTTCGCCTATGGCTACACCTTC. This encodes CASSPAQGFAYGYTF.

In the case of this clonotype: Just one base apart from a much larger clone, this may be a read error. In DNA form, the CDR3 reads TGTGCCAGCAGCCAGGACAGGGTCGGGGCCGGTGGCTACAAGGAGCAGTTCTTC. Its translation: CASSQDRVGAGGYKEQFF. This rearrangement joins TRBV7-2 to TRBJ2-1, with 8 bases identical to TRBD1. This CDR3 region has 18 residues. Per the germline V gene, CDR1 is SGHTA and CDR2 is FQGNSA. Drawing the rest from reference TRBV7-2 and TRBJ2-1, the complete variable domain is GAGVSQSPSNKVTEKGKDVELRCDPISGHTALYWYRQSLGQGLEFLIYFQGNSAPDKSGLPSDRFSAERTGGSVSTLTIQRTQQEDSAVYLCASSQDRVGAGGYKEQFFGPGTRLTVL.

The CDR3, as DNA: TGTGCCAGCAGACCCAGGGGAGGGTTGGGCTACACCTTC. This encodes CASRPRGGLGYTF. This chain connects TRBV28 to TRBJ1-2; D may be TRBD1 (6 bases). Per the germline V gene, CDR1 is MDHEN and CDR2 is SYDVKM. The CDR3 loop spans 13 amino acids. Trimming removed 6 bases from V and 8 bases from J, with 16 bases in between.

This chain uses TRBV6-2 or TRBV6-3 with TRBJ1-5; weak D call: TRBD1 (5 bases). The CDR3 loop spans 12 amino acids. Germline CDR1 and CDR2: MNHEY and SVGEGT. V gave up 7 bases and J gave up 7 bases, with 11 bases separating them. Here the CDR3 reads CASNLGQQPQHF. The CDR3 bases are TGTGCCAGCAACCTGGGGCAGCAGCCCCAGCATTTT.

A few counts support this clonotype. CDR3 DNA: TGCAGTGCTAGTTACTCAGGGCTCGGGTACAATGAGCAGTTCTTC. Translation: CSASYSGLGYNEQFF. This chain joins TRBV20-1 and TRBJ2-1; a possible D gene is TRBD1 (5 bases). The CDR3 is 15 amino acids. Trimming cost V 3 bases and J 4 bases, with 16 bases left between them. Germline loops: CDR1 DFQATT, CDR2 SNEGSKA (reference sequence).

The CDR3 protein is CASSSPAVAGNTIYF. In DNA, the CDR3 is TGTGCCAGCAGCTCGCCGGCGGTGGCTGGAAACACCATATATTTT. The chain combines TRBV7-6 with TRBJ1-3; no firm D call. The germline V gene encodes CDR1 SGHVS and CDR2 FNYEAQ. The CDR3 loop spans 15 amino acids. Trimming shortened V by 4 bases and J by 2 bases, and 12 bases separated the two germline ends.

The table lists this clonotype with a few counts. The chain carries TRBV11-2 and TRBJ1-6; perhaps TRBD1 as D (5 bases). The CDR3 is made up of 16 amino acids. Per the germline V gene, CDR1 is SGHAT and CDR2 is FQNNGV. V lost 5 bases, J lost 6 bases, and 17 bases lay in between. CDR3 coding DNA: TGTGCCAGCAGCCAGGGAGTTAGCGGCTTTAATTCACCCCTCCACTTT. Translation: CASSQGVSGFNSPLHF.

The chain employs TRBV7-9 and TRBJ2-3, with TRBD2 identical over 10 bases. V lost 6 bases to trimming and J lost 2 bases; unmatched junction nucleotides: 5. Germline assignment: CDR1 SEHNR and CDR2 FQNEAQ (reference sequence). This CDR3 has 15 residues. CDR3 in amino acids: CASRWTSGITDTQYF. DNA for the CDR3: TGTGCCAGCAGGTGGACTAGCGGAATCACAGATACGCAGTATTTT.

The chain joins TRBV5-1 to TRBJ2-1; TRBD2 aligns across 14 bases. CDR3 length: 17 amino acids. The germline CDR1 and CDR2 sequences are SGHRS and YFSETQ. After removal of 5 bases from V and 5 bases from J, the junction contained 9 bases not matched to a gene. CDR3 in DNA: TGCGCCAGCAGTTGGACTAGCGGGAGGTCCGGAAACAATGAGCAGTTCTTC. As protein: CASSWTSGRSGNNEQFF.

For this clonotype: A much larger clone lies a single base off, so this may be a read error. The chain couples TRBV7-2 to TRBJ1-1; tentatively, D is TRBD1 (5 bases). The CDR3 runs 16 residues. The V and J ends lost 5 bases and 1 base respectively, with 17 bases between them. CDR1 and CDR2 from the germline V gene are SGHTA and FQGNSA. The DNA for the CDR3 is TGTGCCAGCAGCGTAAACCCAGGGACCTCGAACACTGAAGCTTTCTTT. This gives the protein CASSVNPGTSNTEAFF. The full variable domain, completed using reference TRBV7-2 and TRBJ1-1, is GAGVSQSPSNKVTEKGKDVELRCDPISGHTALYWYRQSLGQGLEFLIYFQGNSAPDKSGLPSDRFSAERTGGSVSTLTIQRTQQEDSAVYLCASSVNPGTSNTEAFFGQGTRLTVV.

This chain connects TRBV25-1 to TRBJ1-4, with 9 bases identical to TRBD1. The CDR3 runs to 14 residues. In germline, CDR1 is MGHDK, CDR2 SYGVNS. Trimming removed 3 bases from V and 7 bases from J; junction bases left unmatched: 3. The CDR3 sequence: CASSDTGGTEKLFF. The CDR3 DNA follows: TGTGCCAGCAGTGATACAGGGGGCACTGAAAAACTGTTTTTT. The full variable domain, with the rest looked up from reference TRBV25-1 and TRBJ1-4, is EADIYQTPRYLVIGTGKKITLECSQTMGHDKMYWYQQDPGMELHLIHYSYGVNSTEKGDLSSESTVSRIRTEHFPLTLESARPSHTSQYLCASSDTGGTEKLFFGSGTQLSVL.